This is a list of T cell receptor beta chains from one sample in a study of a mutant IDH1 vaccine in newly diagnosed glioma. These receptors are not linked to any known antigen. Profiled with immunoSEQ multiplex PCR; TCRdb holds only in-frame clones, not every one. The sample holds roughly 69,000 clones, around 86% seen once. Sample: PBMCs, taken from a glioma patient whose treatment included an IDH1 peptide vaccine. The origin of the receptors is a man aged 25 to 40 with glioma. CDR3s include the opening cysteine and the closing phenylalanine or tryptophan. D genes are given only for firm matches. The size entry is marked missing in some rows and otherwise reads once, few, many or a size class.

TGTGCCAGCAGTTTTGGAACAGTTAACTATGGCTACACCTTC | CASSFGTVNYGYTF | TRBJ1-2 | TRBV6-6 | few | .
TGCGCCAGCAGCCAATCGCAGTTAGGCGAGCAGTACTTC | CASSQSQLGEQYF | TRBJ2-7 | TRBV4-1 | . | .
TGTGCCAGCAGCCTGGGACACTTTTGGGGCTACACCTTC | CASSLGHFWGYTF | TRBJ1-2 | TRBV4-2 | . | .
TGTGCCAGCAGCTTAATGGGAGGAAACACCATATATTTT | CASSLMGGNTIYF | TRBJ1-3 | TRBV7-3 | . | .
TGTGCCAGTAGTAACCGGCAGGCTAACTATGGCTACACCTTC | CASSNRQANYGYTF | TRBJ1-2 | TRBV19 | . | .
TGTGCCAGCAGTTCGGGACAGGGGCTATCTAACTATGGCTACACCTTC | CASSSGQGLSNYGYTF | TRBJ1-2 | TRBV28 | once | TRBD1
TGTGCCAGCAGGGAAGCGGAACAGACCTACGAGCAGTACTTC | CASREAEQTYEQYF | TRBJ2-7 | TRBV6-1 | many | .
TGTGCCAGCAGCTTAACACCCAATGAGCAGTTCTTC | CASSLTPNEQFF | TRBJ2-1 | TRBV7-3 | . | .
TGTGCCAGCTCACTCCAGCAGGGGAGTGGCACTGAAGCTTTCTTT | CASSLQQGSGTEAFF | TRBJ1-1 | TRBV18 | . | .
TGTGCCTGGAGAAAAACTGAAGCTTTCTTT | CAWRKTEAFF | TRBJ1-1 | TRBV30 | . | .
TGTGCCAGCAGTCAATGGGCGGAAACGAACACTGAAGCTTTCTTT | CASSQWAETNTEAFF | TRBJ1-1 | TRBV28 | . | .
TGTGCCAGCAGGGTGGGGGCGCCTAGTGGAAACACCATATATTTT | CASRVGAPSGNTIYF | TRBJ1-3 | TRBV6-1 | . | .
TGCGCCAGCAGCCAAGTTGTAACGAACTATGGCTACACCTTC | CASSQVVTNYGYTF | TRBJ1-2 | TRBV4-3 | . | .
TGTGCCATCAGTGATACGCGGGGACTTAACTACGAGCAGTACTTC | CAISDTRGLNYEQYF | TRBJ2-7 | TRBV10-3 | once | .
TGTGCCAGCAGGATTAGCGGGGGACACACCGGGGAGCTGTTTTTT | CASRISGGHTGELFF | TRBJ2-2 | TRBV7-8 | . | TRBD2
TGTGCCAGCAGTTTAGCCCCGGACAGAGGCTACGAGCAGTACTTC | CASSLAPDRGYEQYF | TRBJ2-7 | TRBV28 | . | .
TGTGCCAGTAGTATGGGAGCGGGTAGCAATCAGCCCCAGCATTTT | CASSMGAGSNQPQHF | TRBJ1-5 | TRBV19 | . | .
TGTGCCAGCAGGGACAGGGACAGGGGGCTCTCTGGAAACACCATATATTTT | CASRDRDRGLSGNTIYF | TRBJ1-3 | TRBV4-2 | . | TRBD1
TGTGCCAGTAGTCAGGGATTCTACTACGAGCAGTACTTC | CASSQGFYYEQYF | TRBJ2-7 | TRBV19 | once | .
TGTGCCAGCAGCGTAGAACCTAGCGGGAGCGGTAAGCAGTACTTC | CASSVEPSGSGKQYF | TRBJ2-7 | TRBV9 | . | TRBD2
TGTGCCAGCAGGCGCCCCAACGGCTTAACTAGCTCTTCCTCTGGGGCCAACGTCCTGACTTTC | CASRRPNGLTSSSSGANVLTF | TRBJ2-6 | TRBV28 | . | .
TGTGCCAGCAGGTCGGGCCTAACCTACGAGCAGTACTTC | CASRSGLTYEQYF | TRBJ2-7 | TRBV6-5 | . | .
TGTGCCAGCAGCTTAGGAGGGGGACAGGGAAACTATGGCTACACCTTC | CASSLGGGQGNYGYTF | TRBJ1-2 | TRBV7-2 | . | TRBD1
TGTGCCACCAGCCGATTCGGGACGCCGGTTACAGAAGCTTTCTTT | CATSRFGTPVTEAFF | TRBJ1-1 | TRBV15 | few | .
TGTGCCAGCAGCGCCGGCTGGGAGCGGGGCACAGATACGCAGTATTTT | CASSAGWERGTDTQYF | TRBJ2-3 | TRBV9 | . | .
TGTGCCAGCAGCGTAGCTGGGACGAGTAGCAATGAGCAGTTCTTC | CASSVAGTSSNEQFF | TRBJ2-1 | TRBV9 | . | .
TGTGCCAGCAGCCAAGATAACTCGGGAGTGAACACCGGGGAGCTGTTTTTT | CASSQDNSGVNTGELFF | TRBJ2-2 | TRBV4-2 | . | .
TGTGCCAGCAGTGTGATGAACACTGAAGCTTTCTTT | CASSVMNTEAFF | TRBJ1-1 | TRBV6-1 | . | .
TGCAGCGTTGAAACTGGGACAGCTTCCTACGAGCAGTACTTC | CSVETGTASYEQYF | TRBJ2-7 | TRBV29-1 | . | TRBD1
TGTGCCAGCAGTGAAGCTAGCGGGAGCCCAGATACGCAGTATTTT | CASSEASGSPDTQYF | TRBJ2-3 | TRBV6-1 | . | TRBD2
TGTGCCAGCAGCAGCCCCGGGACAGAGACAACTAATGAAAAACTGTTTTTT | CASSSPGTETTNEKLFF | TRBJ1-4 | TRBV2 | . | TRBD1
TGTGCCAGCAGCAAAGCGTGTTCGAATAAAAGAGGGGAGCAGTTCTTC | CASSKACSNKRGEQFF | TRBJ2-1 | TRBV21-1 | once | .
TGTGCCAGCTCACTCCCGGACGGCCCGCCGGTCACCGGGGAGCTGTTTTTT | CASSLPDGPPVTGELFF | TRBJ2-2 | TRBV18 | . | .
TGTGCCAGCAGTTTAGCCACGAGTCTTCGCGAGCAGTACTTC | CASSLATSLREQYF | TRBJ2-7 | TRBV5-4 | once | .
TGTGCCAGCAGCTTGGATCGAGGACTAAAAGGGAGCAATCAGCCCCAGCATTTT | CASSLDRGLKGSNQPQHF | TRBJ1-5 | TRBV5-5 | . | .
TGTGCCAGCAGCTTAGATGGGGACAGGTGGTTAGGCTACACCTTC | CASSLDGDRWLGYTF | TRBJ1-2 | TRBV7-2 | . | TRBD1